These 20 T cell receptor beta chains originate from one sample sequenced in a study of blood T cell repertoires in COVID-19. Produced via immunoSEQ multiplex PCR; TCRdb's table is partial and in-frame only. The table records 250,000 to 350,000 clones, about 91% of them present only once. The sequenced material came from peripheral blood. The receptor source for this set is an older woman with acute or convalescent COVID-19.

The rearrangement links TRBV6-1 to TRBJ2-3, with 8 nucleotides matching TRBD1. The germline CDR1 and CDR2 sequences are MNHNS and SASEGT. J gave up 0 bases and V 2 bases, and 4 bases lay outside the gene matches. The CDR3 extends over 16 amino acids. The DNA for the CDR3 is TGTGCCAGCAGTGAATTTGGGACAGGTAGCACAGATACGCAGTATTTT. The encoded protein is CASSEFGTGSTDTQYF.

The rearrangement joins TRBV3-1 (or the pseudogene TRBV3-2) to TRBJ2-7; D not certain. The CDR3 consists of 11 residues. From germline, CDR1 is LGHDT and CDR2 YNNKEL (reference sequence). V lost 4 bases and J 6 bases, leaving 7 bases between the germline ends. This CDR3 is CASSLSLEQYF. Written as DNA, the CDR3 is TGTGCCAGCAGCCTCTCCCTCGAGCAGTACTTC.

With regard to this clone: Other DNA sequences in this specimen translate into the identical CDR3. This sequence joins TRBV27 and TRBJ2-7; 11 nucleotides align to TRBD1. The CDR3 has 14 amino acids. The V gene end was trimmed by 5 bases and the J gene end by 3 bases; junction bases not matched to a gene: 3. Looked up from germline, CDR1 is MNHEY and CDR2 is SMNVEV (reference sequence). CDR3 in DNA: TGTGCCAGCAGTCCCGGGACAGGGGGCTACGAGCAGTACTTC. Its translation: CASSPGTGGYEQYF.

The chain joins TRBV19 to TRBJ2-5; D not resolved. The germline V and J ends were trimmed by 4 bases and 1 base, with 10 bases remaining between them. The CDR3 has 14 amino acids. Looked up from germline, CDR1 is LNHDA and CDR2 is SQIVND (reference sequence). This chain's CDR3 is CASSSRLPQETQYF. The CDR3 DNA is TGTGCCAGTAGTAGTCGACTTCCCCAAGAGACCCAGTACTTC.

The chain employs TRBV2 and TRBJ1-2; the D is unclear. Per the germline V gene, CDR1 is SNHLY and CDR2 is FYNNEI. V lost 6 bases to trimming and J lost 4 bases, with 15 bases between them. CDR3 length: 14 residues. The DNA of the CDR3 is TGTGCCAGCAGGGAGGTAGTGACCCTCTATGGCTACACCTTC. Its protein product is CASREVVTLYGYTF.

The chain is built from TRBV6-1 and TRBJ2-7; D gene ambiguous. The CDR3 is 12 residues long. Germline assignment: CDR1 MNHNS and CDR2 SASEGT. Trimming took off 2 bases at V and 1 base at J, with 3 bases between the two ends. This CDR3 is CASSEQSYEQYF. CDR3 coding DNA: TGTGCCAGCAGTGAACAGTCCTACGAGCAGTACTTC.

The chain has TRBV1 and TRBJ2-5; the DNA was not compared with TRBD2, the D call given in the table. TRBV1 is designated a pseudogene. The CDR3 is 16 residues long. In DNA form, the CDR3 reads TGCACCAGCAGCCAAGATCTTAAGCGATCCCAAGAGACCCAGTACTTC. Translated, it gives CTSSQDLKRSQETQYF.

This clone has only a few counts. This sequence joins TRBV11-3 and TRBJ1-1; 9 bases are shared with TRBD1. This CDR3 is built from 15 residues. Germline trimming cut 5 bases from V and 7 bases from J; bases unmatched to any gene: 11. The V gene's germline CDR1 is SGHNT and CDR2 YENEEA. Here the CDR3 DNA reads TGTGCCAGCAGCGCCCGATACAGGGGGCGTAGTGAAGCTTTCTTT. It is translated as CASSARYRGRSEAFF.

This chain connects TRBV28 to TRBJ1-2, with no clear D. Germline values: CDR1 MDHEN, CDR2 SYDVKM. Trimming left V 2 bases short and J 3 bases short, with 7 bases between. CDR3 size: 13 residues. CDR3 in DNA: TGTGCCAGCAGTTTAGCAGTCGACTATGGCTACACCTTC. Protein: CASSLAVDYGYTF.

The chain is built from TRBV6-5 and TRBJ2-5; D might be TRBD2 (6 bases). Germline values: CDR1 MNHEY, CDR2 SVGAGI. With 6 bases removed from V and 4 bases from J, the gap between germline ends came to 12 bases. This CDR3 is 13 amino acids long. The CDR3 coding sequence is TGTGCCAGCAGGCGGGGCGTTCGAGAGACCCAGTACTTC. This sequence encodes CASRRGVRETQYF.

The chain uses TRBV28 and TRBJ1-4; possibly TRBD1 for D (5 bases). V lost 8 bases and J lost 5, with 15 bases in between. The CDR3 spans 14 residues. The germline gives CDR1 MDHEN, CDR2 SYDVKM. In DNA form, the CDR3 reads TGTGCCAGCCAAAGTCCAGGGTTCAATGAAAAACTGTTTTTT. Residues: CASQSPGFNEKLFF.

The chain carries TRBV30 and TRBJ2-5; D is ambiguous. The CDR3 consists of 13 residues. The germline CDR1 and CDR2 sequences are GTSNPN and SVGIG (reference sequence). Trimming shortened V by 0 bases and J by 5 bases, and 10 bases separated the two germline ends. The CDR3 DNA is TGTGCCTGGAGTGTTTGTGAGTCGGAGACCCAGTACTTC. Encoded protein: CAWSVCESETQYF.

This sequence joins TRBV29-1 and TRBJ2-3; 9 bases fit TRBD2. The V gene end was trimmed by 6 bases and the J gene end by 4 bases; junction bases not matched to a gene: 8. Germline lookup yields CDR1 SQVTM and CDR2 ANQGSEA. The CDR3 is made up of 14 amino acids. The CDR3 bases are TGCAGCGTACCAGCGGGGGGATTACCAGATACGCAGTATTTT. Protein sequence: CSVPAGGLPDTQYF.

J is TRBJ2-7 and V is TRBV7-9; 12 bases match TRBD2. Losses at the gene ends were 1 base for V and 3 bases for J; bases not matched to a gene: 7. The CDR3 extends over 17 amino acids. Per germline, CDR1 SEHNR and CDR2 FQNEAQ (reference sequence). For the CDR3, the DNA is TGTGCCAGCAGCTTAGGTCTAGCGGGGGGGCCTGGCTACGAGCAGTACTTC. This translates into CASSLGLAGGPGYEQYF.

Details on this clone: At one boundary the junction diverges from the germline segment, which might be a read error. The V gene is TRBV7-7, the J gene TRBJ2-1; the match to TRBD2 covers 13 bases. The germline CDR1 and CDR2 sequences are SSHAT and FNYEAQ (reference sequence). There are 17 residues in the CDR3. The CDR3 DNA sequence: TGTGCTAGCAGCCCGTGGACTAGCGGGGGTGCCTACAATGAGCAGTTCTTC. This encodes CASSPWTSGGAYNEQFF.

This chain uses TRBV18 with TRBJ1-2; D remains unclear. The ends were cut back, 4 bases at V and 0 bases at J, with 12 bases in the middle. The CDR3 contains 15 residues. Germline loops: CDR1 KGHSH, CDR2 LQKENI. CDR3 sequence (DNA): TGTGCCAGCTCACTGATGGCGGAAGCTAACTATGGCTACACCTTC. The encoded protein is CASSLMAEANYGYTF. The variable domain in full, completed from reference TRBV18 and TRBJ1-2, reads NAGVMQNPRHLVRRRGQEARLRCSPMKGHSHVYWYRQLPEEGLKFMVYLQKENIIDESGMPKERFSAEFPKEGPSILRIQQVVRGDSAAYFCASSLMAEANYGYTFGSGTRLTVV.

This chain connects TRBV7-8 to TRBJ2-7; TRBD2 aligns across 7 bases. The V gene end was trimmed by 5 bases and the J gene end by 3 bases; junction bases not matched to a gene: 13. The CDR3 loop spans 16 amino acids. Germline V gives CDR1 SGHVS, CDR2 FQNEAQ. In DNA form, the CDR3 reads TGTGCCAGCAGCCCATCGGGGGGAGGTAAGCTCTACGAGCAGTACTTC. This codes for CASSPSGGGKLYEQYF.

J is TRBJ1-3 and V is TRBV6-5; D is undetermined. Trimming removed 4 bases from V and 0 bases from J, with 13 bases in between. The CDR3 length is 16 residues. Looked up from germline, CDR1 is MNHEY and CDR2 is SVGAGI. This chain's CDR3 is CASSWGGVVSGNTIYF. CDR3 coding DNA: TGTGCCAGCAGTTGGGGAGGCGTAGTCTCTGGAAACACCATATATTTT.

The CDR3 protein is CASSSPREAAYTF. The DNA of the CDR3 is TGTGCCAGCAGCTCCCCGCGGGAGGCTGCATACACCTTC. V usage is TRBV11-2 and J usage is TRBJ1-2; D is unresolved. The CDR3 consists of 13 residues. V gave up 4 bases and J gave up 11 bases, with 17 bases separating them. Germline V gives CDR1 SGHAT, CDR2 FQNNGV.

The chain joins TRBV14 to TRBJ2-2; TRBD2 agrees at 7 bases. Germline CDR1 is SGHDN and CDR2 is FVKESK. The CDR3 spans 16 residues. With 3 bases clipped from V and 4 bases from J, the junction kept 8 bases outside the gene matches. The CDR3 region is CASSQPSGPFTGELFF. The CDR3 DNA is TGTGCCAGCAGCCAGCCTAGCGGACCATTCACCGGGGAGCTGTTTTTT.